This TCR beta chain was documented in a study of blood T cell repertoires in COVID-19. Assay used: immunoSEQ multiplex PCR; TCRdb lists only in-frame clones, some missing. The sample yields 250,000 to 300,000 clones, roughly 88% seen once. V shed 0 bases, J shed 6 bases, and the junction held 10 bases outside the gene matches. Germline loops: CDR1 LGHNA, CDR2 YNFKEQ. The CDR3 has 18 amino acids. This receptor was obtained from a woman aged 70-85 years with COVID-19, enrolled during active disease. The sequenced sample consisted of peripheral blood. The chain is built from TRBV4-2 and TRBJ1-6; the match to TRBD1 covers 8 bases. CDR3 sequence (DNA): TGTGCCAGCAGCCAAGAAAGTCAGGGGGCGTGGGGTAATTCACCCCTCCACTTT. Protein sequence: CASSQESQGAWGNSPLHF.